These 32 T cell receptor beta chains originate from one sample sequenced in a study of T cell responses to AZD1222 COVID-19 vaccine (dated by TCRdb to about 2021). Receptor libraries were prepared by the immunoSEQ multiplex PCR assay. This is the immuneACCESS table as TCRdb keeps it, with only in-frame sequences that have V and J called. A part of the clones is gone; compared with another copy, unresolved V genes explain less than half, and the rest is unexplained. This sample comprises roughly 120,000 clones, 70% to 90% of them detected only once. Together, the top ten hold approximately 15% of the sample. The sample's time point label, in plain terms: baseline before first vaccination. The sample consisted of peripheral blood, taken on day 0 of AZD1222 vaccination. The receptor source for this set is an adult in good health.

The rearrangement uses TRBV7-3 and TRBJ1-1; D gene unclear. Between the trimmed V and J ends, which lost 5 bases and 1 base, there was a span of 11 bases. From germline, CDR1 is SGHTA and CDR2 FQGTGA. CDR3 length: 14 amino acids. CDR3 DNA: TGTGCCAGCAGCGCCGGCCCTGGGAACACTGAAGCTTTCTTT. Translated, it gives CASSAGPGNTEAFF.

This clone was observed a single time. The genes are TRBV5-1 and TRBJ1-1; D is uncertain. Germline loops: CDR1 SGHRS, CDR2 YFSETQ. V was shortened by 4 bases and J by 1 base, with 11 bases between the two germline ends. The CDR3 spans 14 residues. As DNA, the CDR3 is TGCGCCAGCAGCGTGGACGTACGGAACACTGAAGCTTTCTTT. This codes for CASSVDVRNTEAFF.

The chain recombines TRBV7-2 with TRBJ1-1; D call uncertain. Germline lookup yields CDR1 SGHTA and CDR2 FQGNSA. Trimming pared 1 base from V and 1 base from J, leaving 7 bases between. The CDR3 is made up of 14 amino acids. The CDR3 is CASSLVEGNTEAFF. CDR3 in DNA: TGTGCCAGCAGCTTAGTGGAAGGGAACACTGAAGCTTTCTTT. Using reference TRBV7-2 and TRBJ1-1 for the parts outside the CDR3, the full variable domain is GAGVSQSPSNKVTEKGKDVELRCDPISGHTALYWYRQSLGQGLEFLIYFQGNSAPDKSGLPSDRFSAERTGGSVSTLTIQRTQQEDSAVYLCASSLVEGNTEAFFGQGTRLTVV.

This sequence joins TRBV6-5 and TRBJ1-1; TRBD1 agrees at 7 bases. From germline, CDR1 is MNHEY and CDR2 SVGAGI. V was clipped by 5 bases and J by 0 bases; unmatched bases: 6. The CDR3 runs to 15 residues. The CDR3 region is CASSKQGNLNTEAFF. DNA of the CDR3: TGTGCCAGCAGTAAACAGGGGAATCTGAACACTGAAGCTTTCTTT.

The table lists this clone with a count of one. The CDR3 spells CASSLGQGVMGEKLFF. In DNA form, the CDR3 reads TGTGCCAGCAGCTTAGGGCAGGGGGTTATGGGTGAAAAACTGTTTTTT. This chain links TRBV7-2 with TRBJ1-4; TRBD1 aligns across 7 bases. CDR1 and CDR2 (germline): SGHTA, FQGNSA. The J segment lost 7 bases and the V segment lost 1 base, leaving 9 bases of the junction unmatched. CDR3 size: 16 residues.

The V call is TRBV9, the J call TRBJ1-2, with a weak D call TRBD1 (6 bases). This CDR3 has 18 residues. CDR1 is SGDLS and CDR2 is YYNGEE in the germline V gene. V was trimmed by 0 bases and J by 0 bases, leaving 18 bases between them. CDR3 sequence reads: CASSVVGGAPVPNYGYTF. The CDR3 nucleotides read TGTGCCAGCAGCGTAGTAGGGGGGGCCCCCGTTCCTAACTATGGCTACACCTTC.

This clone has more than one count but fewer than ten. The chain combines TRBV27 with TRBJ2-6, with 7 nucleotides matching TRBD2. CDR1 is MNHEY and CDR2 is SMNVEV in the germline V gene (reference sequence). The trim removed 5 bases at V and 7 bases at J, leaving 14 bases unmatched. This CDR3 has 17 amino acids. The CDR3 loop is CASSPLSIRGEANVLTF. CDR3 bases: TGTGCCAGCAGTCCCCTATCCATCCGGGGGGAAGCCAACGTCCTGACTTTC.

The chain employs TRBV7-9 and TRBJ2-3; D remains unclear. Germline CDR1 and CDR2: SEHNR and FQNEAQ (reference sequence). The CDR3 extends over 13 amino acids. The V and J ends lost 5 bases and 8 bases respectively, with 14 bases between them. The CDR3 here is CASSPSVAGTQYF. The DNA for the CDR3 is TGTGCCAGCAGCCCCTCCGTCGCAGGTACGCAGTATTTT.

V gene TRBV5-4 combines with J gene TRBJ1-2; a weak D match, TRBD1 (6 bases). Germline CDR1 reads SGHNT; CDR2 reads YYREEE (reference sequence). The ends were cut back, 0 bases at V and 2 bases at J, with 8 bases in the middle. The length of the CDR3 is 14 residues. The CDR3 coding sequence is TGTGCCAGCAGCTTGGACAGGGTCAACTATGGCTACACCTTC. It yields the protein CASSLDRVNYGYTF.

This chain connects TRBV6-5 to TRBJ1-2; D call uncertain. The V gene's germline CDR1 is MNHEY and CDR2 SVGAGI. The CDR3 runs to 15 residues. V was trimmed by 0 bases and J by 7 bases, leaving 15 bases between them. CDR3 protein: CASSYSIAGRGGYTF. Written as DNA, the CDR3 is TGTGCCAGCAGTTACTCGATCGCCGGCCGTGGTGGCTACACCTTC.

A single count supports this clone. V and J are TRBV7-2 and TRBJ1-4; D not certain. Germline V gene sequence: CDR1 SGHTA, CDR2 FQGNSA. Trimming removed 1 base from V and 10 bases from J, with 4 bases in between. The CDR3 length is 11 residues. CDR3 sequence reads: CASSLGGKLFF. The CDR3 DNA sequence: TGTGCCAGCAGCTTAGGTGGAAAACTGTTTTTT. Combining the CDR3 with reference TRBV7-2 and TRBJ1-4 gives the whole variable domain GAGVSQSPSNKVTEKGKDVELRCDPISGHTALYWYRQSLGQGLEFLIYFQGNSAPDKSGLPSDRFSAERTGGSVSTLTIQRTQQEDSAVYLCASSLGGKLFFGSGTQLSVL.

The CDR3 protein is CASSLFDRGPWTYEQYF. CDR3 bases: TGCGCCAGCAGCCTTTTCGACCGGGGACCGTGGACCTACGAGCAGTACTTC. The chain recombines TRBV4-1 with TRBJ2-7; TRBD1 or TRBD2 may be the D gene (5 bases each). Trimming removed 4 bases from V and 2 bases from J, with 21 bases in between. CDR1 MGHRA and CDR2 YSYEKL come from the germline V gene. The CDR3 is 17 residues long.

This rearrangement joins TRBV4-2 to TRBJ1-5; 7 bases agree with TRBD1. Trimming cost V 4 bases and J 4 bases; bases outside gene matches: 4. Germline values: CDR1 LGHNA, CDR2 YNFKEQ. The CDR3 has 14 residues. This CDR3 reads CASSPSTGNQPQHF. The CDR3 DNA sequence: TGTGCCAGCAGCCCCTCGACAGGGAATCAGCCCCAGCATTTT.

V usage is TRBV10-3 and J usage is TRBJ1-4; D perhaps matches TRBD1 (5 bases). CDR1 is ENHRY and CDR2 is SYGVKD in the germline V gene. CDR3 length: 14 amino acids. Trimming shortened V by 4 bases and J by 6 bases, and 12 bases separated the two germline ends. The CDR3 here is CAISVAGRDEKLFF. In DNA, the CDR3 is TGTGCCATCAGTGTGGCAGGGAGGGATGAAAAACTGTTTTTT.

The chain uses TRBV28 and TRBJ2-3; D gene unclear. This CDR3 comprises 15 residues. CDR1 is MDHEN and CDR2 is SYDVKM in the germline V gene. The germline V and J ends were trimmed by 2 bases and 0 bases, with 9 bases remaining between them. The CDR3 DNA reads TGTGCCAGCAGTTTAAGTACCTCTAGCACAGATACGCAGTATTTT. Encoded protein: CASSLSTSSTDTQYF.

This clone was detected only once. V and J are TRBV2 and TRBJ2-1; 12 bases are a match to TRBD2. J gave up 11 bases and V 2 bases, and 4 bases lay outside the gene matches. Germline CDR1 is SNHLY and CDR2 is FYNNEI. The CDR3 extends over 14 amino acids. The chain's CDR3 is CASSETTSGGKQFF. CDR3 nucleotide sequence: TGTGCCAGCAGTGAAACCACTAGCGGGGGGAAGCAGTTCTTC.

The chain links TRBV7-2 to TRBJ2-7; TRBD1 matches 9 bases. The CDR3 has 12 amino acids. Looked up from germline, CDR1 is SGHTA and CDR2 is FQGNSA. The V and J ends lost 10 bases and 3 bases, in that order; junction bases with no gene match: 4. DNA for the CDR3: TGTGCCAACAGGACAGGGGTCTACGAGCAGTACGTC. Its translation is CANRTGVYEQYV.

This clone was found a few times. V is TRBV5-1 and J is TRBJ2-2; D possibly corresponds to TRBD2 (6 bases). Germline CDR1 reads SGHRS; CDR2 reads YFSETQ. This CDR3 contains 14 residues. V was cut by 2 bases and J by 6 bases, with 11 bases left in between. In nucleotides, the CDR3 is TGCGCCAGCAGCTTCGTAGCGGACGCCGGGGAGCTGTTTTTT. Protein: CASSFVADAGELFF.

This clone was seen only once. V gene TRBV5-1 combines with J gene TRBJ2-5; 7 bases fit TRBD1. This CDR3 spans 13 amino acids. Germline assignment: CDR1 SGHRS and CDR2 YFSETQ. J lost 2 bases, V lost 3 bases, and 1 base had no gene match. For the CDR3, the DNA is TGCGCCAGCAGCTCGACAGGGCAAGAGACCCAGTACTTC. Residues: CASSSTGQETQYF. The complete variable domain, with remaining parts taken from reference TRBV5-1 and TRBJ2-5, reads KAGVTQTPRYLIKTRGQQVTLSCSPISGHRSVSWYQQTPGQGLQFLFEYFSETQRNKGNFPGRFSGRQFSNSRSEMNVSTLELGDSALYLCASSSTGQETQYFGPGTRLLVL.

The chain couples TRBV5-1 to TRBJ1-2; a weak D match, TRBD1 (5 bases). This CDR3 is built from 17 residues. The ends were cut back, 3 bases at V and 5 bases at J, with 23 bases in the middle. Germline CDR1 reads SGHRS; CDR2 reads YFSETQ. CDR3 sequence reads: CASSSPGRLGEGYGYTF. The CDR3 DNA reads TGCGCCAGCAGCTCTCCCGGACGGTTAGGGGAGGGTTATGGCTACACCTTC.

The rearrangement joins TRBV19 to TRBJ2-1, with 10 bases that match TRBD2. Germline-derived CDR1 and CDR2 are LNHDA and SQIVND (reference sequence). The CDR3 sequence is 14 residues long. The V segment lost 7 bases and the J segment 4 bases; nucleotides outside the gene matches: 4. In DNA, the CDR3 is TGTGCCAGTACCCTAGCGGGGGAATACAATGAGCAGTTCTTC. Residues: CASTLAGEYNEQFF.

The chain couples TRBV11-3 to TRBJ2-5; D possibly uses TRBD1 or TRBD2 (5 bases each). V gave up 5 bases and J gave up 7 bases, with 20 bases separating them. The CDR3 length is 15 residues. Germline CDR1 and CDR2: SGHNT and YENEEA. CDR3 bases: TGTGCCAGCAGCCGAGGGGCGGTTACTATAGGGACCCAGTACTTC. Protein sequence: CASSRGAVTIGTQYF.

The chain combines TRBV7-2 with TRBJ1-1, with D possibly being TRBD1 (5 bases). Germline CDR1 SGHTA, CDR2 FQGNSA. The V end lost 4 bases, the J end lost 7 bases, and 19 bases lay between the germline ends. The CDR3 runs to 15 residues. The CDR3, as DNA: TGTGCCAGCAGCTACTTGGACATGGGGGTAAATGAAGCTTTCTTT. Its protein product is CASSYLDMGVNEAFF.

The chain has TRBV11-2 and TRBJ2-7, with D possibly being TRBD1 or TRBD2 (5 bases each). In germline, CDR1 is SGHAT, CDR2 FQNNGV. With 6 bases removed from V and 7 bases from J, the gap between germline ends came to 19 bases. The CDR3 consists of 14 residues. The CDR3 protein is CASRKSGTSGEQYF. The CDR3 DNA sequence: TGTGCCAGCAGAAAGTCCGGGACCTCAGGAGAGCAGTACTTC.

This chain links TRBV9 with TRBJ1-1; 7 bases fit TRBD1. The germline V gene has CDR1 SGDLS and CDR2 YYNGEE. The CDR3 is 19 amino acids. V gave up 4 bases and J gave up 0 bases; unmatched junction bases: 18. CDR3 nucleotides: TGTGCCAGCAGCCCGAGACCCCGACAGGGTTTCTTCATGAACACTGAAGCTTTCTTT. Translation gives CASSPRPRQGFFMNTEAFF. The full variable domain, with the rest looked up from reference TRBV9 and TRBJ1-1, is DSGVTQTPKHLITATGQRVTLRCSPRSGDLSVYWYQQSLDQGLQFLIQYYNGEERAKGNILERFSAQQFPDLHSELNLSSLELGDSALYFCASSPRPRQGFFMNTEAFFGQGTRLTVV.

V gene TRBV27 combines with J gene TRBJ1-1; 9 bases are a match to TRBD1. The germline V gene encodes CDR1 MNHEY and CDR2 SMNVEV (reference sequence). The J segment lost 4 bases and the V segment lost 6 bases, leaving 6 bases of the junction unmatched. The CDR3 is made up of 14 amino acids. The CDR3 protein is CASRQGAWGTEAFF. The DNA of the CDR3 is TGTGCCAGCAGACAGGGGGCTTGGGGCACTGAAGCTTTCTTT.

This chain links TRBV19 with TRBJ1-5; TRBD1 agrees at 9 bases. Germline CDR1 and CDR2: LNHDA and SQIVND (reference sequence). V was clipped by 6 bases and J by 1 base; unmatched bases: 7. The CDR3 has 16 residues. CDR3 residues: CASRTVGTGSNQPQHF. CDR3 nucleotides: TGTGCCAGTAGGACGGTCGGGACAGGGAGCAATCAGCCCCAGCATTTT.

The CDR3 loop is CASSVGGRDILLHF. CDR3 sequence (DNA): TGTGCCAGCAGCGTAGGCGGCAGGGATATTCTGCTCCACTTT. The V and J genes are TRBV9 and TRBJ1-6; tentatively, D is TRBD1 (5 bases). Trimming removed 0 bases at V and 16 bases at J, with 17 bases between. Germline values: CDR1 SGDLS, CDR2 YYNGEE. The CDR3 consists of 14 residues.

This chain links TRBV18 with TRBJ2-1, with D maybe TRBD2 (5 bases). This CDR3 has 14 residues. Trimming shortened V by 0 bases and J by 9 bases, and 12 bases separated the two germline ends. The germline gives CDR1 KGHSH, CDR2 LQKENI. The CDR3 DNA reads as TGTGCCAGCTCACCACCCTTCGTCGGAGGTGAGCAGTTCTTC. This gives the protein CASSPPFVGGEQFF. Complete variable domain (other parts from reference TRBV18 and TRBJ2-1): NAGVMQNPRHLVRRRGQEARLRCSPMKGHSHVYWYRQLPEEGLKFMVYLQKENIIDESGMPKERFSAEFPKEGPSILRIQQVVRGDSAAYFCASSPPFVGGEQFFGPGTRLTVL.

The chain employs TRBV14 and TRBJ2-1; D is unclear. Trimming pared 5 bases from V and 8 bases from J, leaving 13 bases between. CDR3 length equals 13 residues. The germline gives CDR1 SGHDN, CDR2 FVKESK. CDR3 DNA: TGTGCCAGCAGCTTCGAGCTAGTTGATGAGCAGTTCTTC. It is translated as CASSFELVDEQFF.

This chain connects TRBV11-3 to TRBJ2-2; 16 nucleotides line up with TRBD2. J lost 7 bases, V lost 4 bases, and 9 bases had no gene match. This CDR3 comprises 18 residues. Germline V gene data show CDR1 as SGHNT and CDR2 as YENEEA. In DNA, the CDR3 is TGTGCCAGCAGCTCACCGGGACTAGCGGGAGGGCCTAGCGGGGAGCTGTTTTTT. Amino acids: CASSSPGLAGGPSGELFF.

The chain is built from TRBV11-2 and TRBJ1-2; tentative D call: TRBD1 (5 bases). V lost 2 bases and J lost 6, with 7 bases in between. The V gene's germline CDR1 is SGHAT and CDR2 FQNNGV. There are 12 residues in the CDR3. The CDR3 coding sequence is TGTGCCAGCAGCTTACAGGGAAATGGCTACACCTTC. Protein product: CASSLQGNGYTF.